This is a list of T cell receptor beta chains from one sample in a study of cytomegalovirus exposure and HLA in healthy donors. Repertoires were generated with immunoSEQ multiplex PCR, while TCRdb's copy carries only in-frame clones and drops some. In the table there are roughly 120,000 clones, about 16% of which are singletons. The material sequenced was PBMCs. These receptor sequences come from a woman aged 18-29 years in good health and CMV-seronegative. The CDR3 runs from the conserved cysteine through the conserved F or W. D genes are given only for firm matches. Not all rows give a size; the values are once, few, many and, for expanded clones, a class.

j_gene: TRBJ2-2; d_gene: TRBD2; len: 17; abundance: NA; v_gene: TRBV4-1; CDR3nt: TGCGCCAGCAGCCAAGTCGATATGGGACTATCCACCGGGGAGCTGTTTTTT; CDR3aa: CASSQVDMGLSTGELFF
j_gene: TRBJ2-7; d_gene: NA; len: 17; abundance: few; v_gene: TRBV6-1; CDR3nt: TGTGCCAGCAGTGAAAGGTGGGCCGTCTTTTTATCGTACGAGCAGTACTTC; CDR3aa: CASSERWAVFLSYEQYF
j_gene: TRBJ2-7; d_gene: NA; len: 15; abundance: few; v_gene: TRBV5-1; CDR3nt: TGCGCCAGCAGCCGAGAGGGAGCCTCCCCTTACGAGCAGTACTTC; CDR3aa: CASSREGASPYEQYF
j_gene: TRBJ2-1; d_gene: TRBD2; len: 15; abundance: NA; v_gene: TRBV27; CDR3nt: TGTGCCAGCAGTTTATGGCTAGCGGGAGCCAATGAGCAGTTCTTC; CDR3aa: CASSLWLAGANEQFF
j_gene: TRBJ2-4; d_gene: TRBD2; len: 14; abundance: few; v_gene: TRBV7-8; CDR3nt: TGTGCCAGCAGCTTAGATAGCGGGGGGGTCATTCAGTACTTC; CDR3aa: CASSLDSGGVIQYF
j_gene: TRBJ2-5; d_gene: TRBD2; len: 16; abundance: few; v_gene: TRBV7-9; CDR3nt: TGTGCCAGCAGCCCTAGACTAGCGGGAGATGAGGAGACCCAGTACTTC; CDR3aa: CASSPRLAGDEETQYF
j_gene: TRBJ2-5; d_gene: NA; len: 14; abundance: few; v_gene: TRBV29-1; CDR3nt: TGCAGCGTACAGGGTGGAGAGTACCAAGAGACCCAGTACTTC; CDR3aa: CSVQGGEYQETQYF
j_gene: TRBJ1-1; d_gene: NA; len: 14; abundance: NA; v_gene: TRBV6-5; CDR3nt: TGTGCCAGCAGTTATAGTTCGGGTTGGGCTGAAGCTTTCTTT; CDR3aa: CASSYSSGWAEAFF
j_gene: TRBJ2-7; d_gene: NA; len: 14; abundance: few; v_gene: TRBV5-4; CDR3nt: TGTGCCAGCAGCCATGGGACTCCCACATGGGAGCAGTACTTC; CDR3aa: CASSHGTPTWEQYF
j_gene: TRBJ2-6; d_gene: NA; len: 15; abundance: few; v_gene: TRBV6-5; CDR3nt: TGTGCCAGCAGCCAACAGGGCTCTGGGGCCAACGTCCTGACTTTC; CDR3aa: CASSQQGSGANVLTF
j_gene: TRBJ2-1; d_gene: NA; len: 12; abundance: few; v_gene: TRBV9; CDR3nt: TGTGCCAGCAGCGTGGGCATCACTGAGCAGTTCTTC; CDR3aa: CASSVGITEQFF
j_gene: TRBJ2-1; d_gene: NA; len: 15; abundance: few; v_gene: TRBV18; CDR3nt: TGTGCCAGCTCACCAAACTATCGCTCCTACAATGAGCAGTTCTTC; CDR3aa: CASSPNYRSYNEQFF
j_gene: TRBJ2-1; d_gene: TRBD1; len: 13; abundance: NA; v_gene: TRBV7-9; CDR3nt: TGTGCCAGCAGCCCTGGACAGGTCAATGAGCAGTTCTTC; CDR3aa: CASSPGQVNEQFF
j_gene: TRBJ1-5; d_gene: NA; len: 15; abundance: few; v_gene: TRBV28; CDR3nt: TGTGCCAGCAGTTTGGAGGGAGGGGTTGGGCAGCCCCAGCATTTT; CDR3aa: CASSLEGGVGQPQHF
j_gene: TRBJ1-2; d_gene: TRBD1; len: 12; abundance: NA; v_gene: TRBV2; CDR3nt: TGTGCCAGCAGTGGGACAGGGTCGAGCTACACCTTC; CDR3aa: CASSGTGSSYTF
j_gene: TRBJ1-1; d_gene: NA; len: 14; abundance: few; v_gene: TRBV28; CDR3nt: TGTGCCAGCAGTTTGTCAAGGGGTTACACTGAAGCTTTCTTT; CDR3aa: CASSLSRGYTEAFF
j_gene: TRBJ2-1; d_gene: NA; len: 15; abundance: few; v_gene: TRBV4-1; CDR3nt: TGCGCCAGCAGCCTAGAAGGTGCTAGAATCAATGAGCAGTTCTTC; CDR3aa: CASSLEGARINEQFF
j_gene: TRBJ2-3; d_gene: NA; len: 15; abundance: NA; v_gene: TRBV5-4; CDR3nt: TGTGCCAGCAGCTCCGACAGGTATAGCACAGATACGCAGTATTTT; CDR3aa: CASSSDRYSTDTQYF
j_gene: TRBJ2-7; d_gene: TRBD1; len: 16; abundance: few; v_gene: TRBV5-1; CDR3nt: TGCGCCAGCAGCTTGGGGGGGGACAGGGGATCCTACGAGCAGTACTTC; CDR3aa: CASSLGGDRGSYEQYF
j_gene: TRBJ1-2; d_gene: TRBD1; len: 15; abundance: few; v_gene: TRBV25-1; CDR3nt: TGTGCCAGCAGTGAACTCGGACAGGGGGGTAATGGCTACACCTTC; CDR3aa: CASSELGQGGNGYTF
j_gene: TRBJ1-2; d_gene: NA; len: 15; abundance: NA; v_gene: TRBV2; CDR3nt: TGTGCCAGCAGTGTAAAATGGTTTTGGGAGGATGGCTACACCTTC; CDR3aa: CASSVKWFWEDGYTF
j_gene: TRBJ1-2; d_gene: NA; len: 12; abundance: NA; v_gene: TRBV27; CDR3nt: TGTGCCAGCTCATGGGGGGGTCCTGGCTACACCTTC; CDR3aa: CASSWGGPGYTF
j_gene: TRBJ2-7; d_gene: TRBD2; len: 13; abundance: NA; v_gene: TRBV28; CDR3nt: TGTGCCAGCAGTATACTAGCGCGGGGGGAGCAGTACTTC; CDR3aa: CASSILARGEQYF
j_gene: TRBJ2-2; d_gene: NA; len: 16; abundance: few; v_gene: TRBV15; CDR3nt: TGTGCCACCAGCTCCCCCGGGCGACAGATCGCCGGGGAGCTGTTTTTT; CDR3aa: CATSSPGRQIAGELFF
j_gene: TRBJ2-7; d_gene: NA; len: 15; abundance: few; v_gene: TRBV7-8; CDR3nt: TGTGCCAGCAGCCCGACCCGGGTCGCTGGCTACGAGCAGTACTTC; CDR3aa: CASSPTRVAGYEQYF
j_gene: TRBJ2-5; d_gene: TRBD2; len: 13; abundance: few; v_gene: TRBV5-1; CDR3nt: TGCGCCAGCAGCACTAGCGTTTCGGAGACCCAGTACTTC; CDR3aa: CASSTSVSETQYF
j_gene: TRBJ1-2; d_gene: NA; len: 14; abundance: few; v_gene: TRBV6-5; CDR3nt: TGTGCCAGCGGGGAGGGCAGGGCGGGAGTAAGCTACACCTTC; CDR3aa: CASGEGRAGVSYTF
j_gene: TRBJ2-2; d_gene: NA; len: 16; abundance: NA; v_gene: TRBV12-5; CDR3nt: TGTGCTAGTGGCGCTGAACCGGACAGGAGGGGCGGGGAGCTGTTTTTT; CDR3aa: CASGAEPDRRGGELFF